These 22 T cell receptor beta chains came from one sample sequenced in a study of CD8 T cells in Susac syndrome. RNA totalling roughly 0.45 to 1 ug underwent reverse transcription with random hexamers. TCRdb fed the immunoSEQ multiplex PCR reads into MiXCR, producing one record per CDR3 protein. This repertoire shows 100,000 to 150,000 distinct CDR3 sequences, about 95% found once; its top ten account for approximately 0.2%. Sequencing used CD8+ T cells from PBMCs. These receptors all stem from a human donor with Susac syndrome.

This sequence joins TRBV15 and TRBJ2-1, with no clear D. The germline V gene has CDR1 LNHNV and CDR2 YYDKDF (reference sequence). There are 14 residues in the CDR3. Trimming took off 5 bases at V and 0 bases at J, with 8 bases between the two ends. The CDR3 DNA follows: TGTGCCACCAGCTTCAGGAGCTCCTACAATGAGCAGTTCTTC. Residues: CATSFRSSYNEQFF.

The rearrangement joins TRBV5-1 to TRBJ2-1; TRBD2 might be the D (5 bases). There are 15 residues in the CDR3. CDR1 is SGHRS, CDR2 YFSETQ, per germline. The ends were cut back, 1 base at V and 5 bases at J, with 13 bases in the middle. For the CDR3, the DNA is TGCGCCAGCAGCTTGTACATCGGGGAGAACAATGAGCAGTTCTTC. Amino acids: CASSLYIGENNEQFF.

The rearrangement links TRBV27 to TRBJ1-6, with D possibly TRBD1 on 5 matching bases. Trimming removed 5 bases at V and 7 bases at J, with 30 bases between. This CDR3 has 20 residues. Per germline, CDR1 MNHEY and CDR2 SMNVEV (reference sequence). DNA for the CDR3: TGTGCCAGCAGTCGGGCGACCTACCTCGGGACGATGATAAGGAATTCACCCCTCCACTTT. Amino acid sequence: CASSRATYLGTMIRNSPLHF.

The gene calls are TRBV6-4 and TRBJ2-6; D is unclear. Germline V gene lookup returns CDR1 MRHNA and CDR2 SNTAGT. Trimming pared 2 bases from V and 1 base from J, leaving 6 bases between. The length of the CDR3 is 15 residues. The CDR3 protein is CASSDVESGANVLTF. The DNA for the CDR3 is TGTGCCAGCAGTGACGTGGAGTCTGGGGCCAACGTCCTGACTTTC.

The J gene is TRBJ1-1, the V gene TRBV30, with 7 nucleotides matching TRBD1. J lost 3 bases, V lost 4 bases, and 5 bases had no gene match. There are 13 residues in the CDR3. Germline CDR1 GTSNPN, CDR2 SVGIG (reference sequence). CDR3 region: CAWTTGRDTEAFF. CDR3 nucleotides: TGTGCCTGGACGACAGGGCGGGACACTGAAGCTTTCTTT.

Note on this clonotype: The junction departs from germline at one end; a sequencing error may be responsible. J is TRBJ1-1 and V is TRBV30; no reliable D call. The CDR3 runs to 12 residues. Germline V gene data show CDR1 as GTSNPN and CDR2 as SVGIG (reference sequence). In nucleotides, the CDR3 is TGTGCCTGGAGTGTTGGGTTGACTGAAGTTTTCTTT. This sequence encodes CAWSVGLTEVFF.

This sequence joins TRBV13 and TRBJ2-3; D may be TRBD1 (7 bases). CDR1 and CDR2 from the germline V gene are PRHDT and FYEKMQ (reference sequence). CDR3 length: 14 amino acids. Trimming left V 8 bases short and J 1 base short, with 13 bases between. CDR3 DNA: TGTGCCAGCGGGGGGACAGCCGGCACAGATACGCAGTATTTT. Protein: CASGGTAGTDTQYF.

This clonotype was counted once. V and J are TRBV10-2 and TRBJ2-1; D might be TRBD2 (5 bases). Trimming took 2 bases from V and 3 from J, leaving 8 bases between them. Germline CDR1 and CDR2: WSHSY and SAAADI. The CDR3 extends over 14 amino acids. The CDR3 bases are TGCGCCAGCAGTGAGAGGGAGATCTACAATGAGCAGTTCTTC. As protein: CASSEREIYNEQFF.

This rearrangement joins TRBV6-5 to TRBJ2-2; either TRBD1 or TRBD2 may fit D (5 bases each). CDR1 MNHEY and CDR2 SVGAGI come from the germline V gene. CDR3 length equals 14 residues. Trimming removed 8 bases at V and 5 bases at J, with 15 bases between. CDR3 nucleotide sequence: TGTGCCAGCCGGGGCCAGCCTTCAACCGGGGAGCTGTTTTTT. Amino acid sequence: CASRGQPSTGELFF.

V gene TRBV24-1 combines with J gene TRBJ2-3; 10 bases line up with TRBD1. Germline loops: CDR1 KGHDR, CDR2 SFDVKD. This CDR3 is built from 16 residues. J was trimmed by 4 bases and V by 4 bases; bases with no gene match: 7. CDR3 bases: TGTGCCACCAGTGACCTGGGACAGGGGAATTCAGATACGCAGTATTTT. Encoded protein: CATSDLGQGNSDTQYF.

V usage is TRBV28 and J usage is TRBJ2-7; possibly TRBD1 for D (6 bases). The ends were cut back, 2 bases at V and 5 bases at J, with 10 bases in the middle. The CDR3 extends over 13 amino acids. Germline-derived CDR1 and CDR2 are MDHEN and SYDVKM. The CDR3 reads CASSLEGVHEQYF. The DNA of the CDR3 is TGTGCCAGCAGTTTAGAGGGGGTCCACGAGCAGTACTTC.

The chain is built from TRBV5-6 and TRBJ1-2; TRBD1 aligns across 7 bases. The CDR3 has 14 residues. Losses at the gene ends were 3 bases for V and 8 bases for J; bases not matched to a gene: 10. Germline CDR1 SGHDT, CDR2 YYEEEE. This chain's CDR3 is CASSSDDRAVGYTF. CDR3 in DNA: TGTGCCAGCAGCTCGGATGACAGGGCTGTGGGCTACACCTTC.

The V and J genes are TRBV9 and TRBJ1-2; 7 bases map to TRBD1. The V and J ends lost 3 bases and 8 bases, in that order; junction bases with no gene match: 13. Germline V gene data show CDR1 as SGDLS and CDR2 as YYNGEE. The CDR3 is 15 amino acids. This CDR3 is CASSAVTGNLQGYTF. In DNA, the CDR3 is TGTGCCAGCAGCGCCGTGACAGGGAACTTACAGGGCTACACCTTC.

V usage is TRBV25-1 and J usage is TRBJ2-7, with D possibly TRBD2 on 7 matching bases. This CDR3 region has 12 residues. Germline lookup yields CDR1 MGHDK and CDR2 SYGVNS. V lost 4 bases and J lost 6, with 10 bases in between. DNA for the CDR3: TGTGCCAGCAGTGCGGGGGGCAGCGAGCAGTACTTC. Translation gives CASSAGGSEQYF.

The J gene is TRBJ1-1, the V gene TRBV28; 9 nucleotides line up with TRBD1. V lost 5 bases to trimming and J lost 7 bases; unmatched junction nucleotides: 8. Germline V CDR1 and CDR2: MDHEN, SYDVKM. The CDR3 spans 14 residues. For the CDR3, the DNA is TGTGCCAGCAGTCATCCGGGACAGGGAGTTGAAGCTTTCTTT. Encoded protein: CASSHPGQGVEAFF.

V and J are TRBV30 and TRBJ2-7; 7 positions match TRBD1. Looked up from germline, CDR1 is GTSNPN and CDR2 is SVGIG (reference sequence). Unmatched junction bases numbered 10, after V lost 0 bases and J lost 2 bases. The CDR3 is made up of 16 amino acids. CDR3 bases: TGTGCCTGGAGTGTAGGTACGACAGGGTTCCCCTACGAGCAGTACTTC. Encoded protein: CAWSVGTTGFPYEQYF. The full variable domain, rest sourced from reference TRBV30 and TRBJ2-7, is SQTIHQWPATLVQPVGSPLSLECTVEGTSNPNLYWYRQAAGRGLQLLFYSVGIGQISSEVPQNLSASRPQDRQFILSSKKLLLSDSGFYLCAWSVGTTGFPYEQYFGPGTRLTVT.

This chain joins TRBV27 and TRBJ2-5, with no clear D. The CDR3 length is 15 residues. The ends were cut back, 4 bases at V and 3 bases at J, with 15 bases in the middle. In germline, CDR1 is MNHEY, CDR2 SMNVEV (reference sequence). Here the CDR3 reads CASSSPSPGEETQYF. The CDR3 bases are TGTGCCAGCAGTTCGCCCTCCCCAGGAGAAGAGACCCAGTACTTC.

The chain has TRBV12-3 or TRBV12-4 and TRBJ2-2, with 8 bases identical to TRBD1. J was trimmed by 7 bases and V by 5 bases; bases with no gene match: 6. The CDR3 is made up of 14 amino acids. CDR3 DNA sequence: TGTGCCAGCAGTAGGACAGGGTTTAGCGGGGAGCTGTTTTTT. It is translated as CASSRTGFSGELFF.

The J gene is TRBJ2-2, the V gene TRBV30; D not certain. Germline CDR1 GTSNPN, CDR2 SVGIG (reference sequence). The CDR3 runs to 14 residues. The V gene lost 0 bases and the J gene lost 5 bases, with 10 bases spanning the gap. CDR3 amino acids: CAWSVRQETGELFF. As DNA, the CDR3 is TGTGCCTGGAGTGTAAGGCAGGAGACCGGGGAGCTGTTTTTT. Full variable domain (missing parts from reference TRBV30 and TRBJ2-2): SQTIHQWPATLVQPVGSPLSLECTVEGTSNPNLYWYRQAAGRGLQLLFYSVGIGQISSEVPQNLSASRPQDRQFILSSKKLLLSDSGFYLCAWSVRQETGELFFGEGSRLTVL.

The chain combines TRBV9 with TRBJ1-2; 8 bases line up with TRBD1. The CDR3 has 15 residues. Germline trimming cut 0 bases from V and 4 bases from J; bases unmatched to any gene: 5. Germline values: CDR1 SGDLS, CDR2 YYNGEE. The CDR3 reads CASSVGSGGSYGYTF. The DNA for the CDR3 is TGTGCCAGCAGCGTAGGATCAGGGGGCTCCTATGGCTACACCTTC.

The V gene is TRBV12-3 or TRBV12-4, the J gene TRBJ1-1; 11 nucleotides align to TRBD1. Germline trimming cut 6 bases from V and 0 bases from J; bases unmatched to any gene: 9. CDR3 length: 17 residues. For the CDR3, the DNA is TGTGCCAGCAGGCCTACCGGGACAGGGGGTCTGAACACTGAAGCTTTCTTT. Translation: CASRPTGTGGLNTEAFF.

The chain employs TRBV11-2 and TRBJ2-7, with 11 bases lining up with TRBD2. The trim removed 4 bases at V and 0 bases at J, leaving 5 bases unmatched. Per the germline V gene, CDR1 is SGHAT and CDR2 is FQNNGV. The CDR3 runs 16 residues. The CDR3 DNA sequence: TGTGCCAGCAGCTACTCTAGCGGGGGGTTCTCCTACGAGCAGTACTTC. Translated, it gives CASSYSSGGFSYEQYF. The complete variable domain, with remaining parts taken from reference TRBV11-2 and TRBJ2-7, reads EAGVAQSPRYKIIEKRQSVAFWCNPISGHATLYWYQQILGQGPKLLIQFQNNGVVDDSQLPKDRFSAERLKGVDSTLKIQPAKLEDSAVYLCASSYSSGGFSYEQYFGPGTRLTVT.